The 17 T cell receptor beta chains listed next were all sequenced from one sample in a study of OX40 agonist ivuxolimab in advanced cancers. Produced via immunoSEQ multiplex PCR; TCRdb's table is partial and in-frame only. The sample lists 65,000 to 100,000 clones, approximately 85% occurring once. Specimen: CD4+ or CD8+ T cells sorted from blood, collected in a trial of the OX40 agonist ivuxolimab. The receptors come from an adult with an advanced solid tumor such as melanoma, head and neck, liver or kidney cancer.

The chain recombines TRBV27 with TRBJ2-6; 10 bases line up with TRBD2. Germline V lookup: CDR1 MNHEY, CDR2 SMNVEV (reference sequence). J was trimmed by 0 bases and V by 0 bases; bases with no gene match: 8. This CDR3 has 20 amino acids. CDR3 DNA sequence: TGTGCCAGCAGTTTATCTTTTCCACTAGCGGGGTACTCTGGGGCCAACGTCCTGACTTTC. Translated, it gives CASSLSFPLAGYSGANVLTF.

The chain combines TRBV18 with TRBJ2-2; 7 nucleotides match TRBD2. V lost 6 bases to trimming and J lost 1 base; unmatched junction nucleotides: 5. The germline CDR1 and CDR2 sequences are KGHSH and LQKENI. This CDR3 is built from 15 residues. The CDR3 region has the DNA TGTGCCAGCTCCCCCGCGGGAGAGAACACCGGGGAGCTGTTTTTT. Translation gives CASSPAGENTGELFF.

The chain is built from TRBV6-6 and TRBJ1-5; no reliable D call. Germline assignment: CDR1 MNHNY and CDR2 SVGAGI (reference sequence). The ends were cut back, 7 bases at V and 7 bases at J, with 20 bases in the middle. The CDR3 spans 15 residues. DNA for the CDR3: TGTGCCAGCATCTTCGGTGGCTCCCCGGCCCAGCCCCAGCATTTT. This encodes CASIFGGSPAQPQHF.

The V call is TRBV11-3, the J call TRBJ2-5; 13 positions agree with TRBD2. The germline V gene encodes CDR1 SGHNT and CDR2 YENEEA. After removal of 3 bases from V and 2 bases from J, the junction contained 9 bases not matched to a gene. The CDR3 covers 18 residues. CDR3 DNA: TGTGCCAGCAGCTTGTCCAGGGGACTAGCGGGGCCTCAAGAGACCCAGTACTTC. It codes for CASSLSRGLAGPQETQYF.

V and J are TRBV6-5 and TRBJ1-1; D unresolved. Germline V lookup: CDR1 MNHEY, CDR2 SVGAGI. The V and J ends lost 4 bases and 1 base respectively, with 7 bases between them. The length of the CDR3 is 13 residues. This chain's CDR3 is CASSFHSNTEAFF. In nucleotides, the CDR3 is TGTGCCAGCAGTTTCCACTCGAACACTGAAGCTTTCTTT.

This clone was counted once. V and J are TRBV7-6 and TRBJ1-2; D gene ambiguous. The CDR3 consists of 13 residues. Looked up from germline, CDR1 is SGHVS and CDR2 is FNYEAQ. Trimming shortened V by 1 base and J by 2 bases, and 5 bases separated the two germline ends. The CDR3 bases are TGTGCCAGCAGCTTAGGAAGAAACTATGGCTACACCTTC. Protein sequence: CASSLGRNYGYTF.

The chain is built from TRBV18 and TRBJ2-7; D not certain. The CDR3 is made up of 14 amino acids. Germline values: CDR1 KGHSH, CDR2 LQKENI. The V gene lost 2 bases and the J gene lost 0 bases, with 8 bases spanning the gap. For the CDR3, the DNA is TGTGCCAGCTCACCAAGCTCGAGCTCCTACGAGCAGTACTTC. As protein: CASSPSSSSYEQYF. The whole variable domain, filled in from reference TRBV18 and TRBJ2-7, reads NAGVMQNPRHLVRRRGQEARLRCSPMKGHSHVYWYRQLPEEGLKFMVYLQKENIIDESGMPKERFSAEFPKEGPSILRIQQVVRGDSAAYFCASSPSSSSYEQYFGPGTRLTVT.

This chain links TRBV5-1 with TRBJ2-2, with D hard to call. The CDR3 has 15 amino acids. In germline, CDR1 is SGHRS, CDR2 YFSETQ. V lost 3 bases and J lost 4, with 13 bases in between. The CDR3 loop reads CASSSLPAITGELFF. In DNA, the CDR3 is TGCGCCAGCAGCTCCTTGCCCGCGATCACCGGGGAGCTGTTTTTT.

The chain recombines TRBV7-9 with TRBJ2-5, with 9 bases fitting TRBD1. V gave up 5 bases and J gave up 4 bases; unmatched junction bases: 8. The CDR3 is made up of 15 amino acids. Germline V gene sequence: CDR1 SEHNR, CDR2 FQNEAQ (reference sequence). CDR3 DNA sequence: TGTGCCAGCAGCCTACAGGGGGCGCTCGGAGAGACCCAGTACTTC. Encoded protein: CASSLQGALGETQYF.

This rearrangement joins TRBV28 to TRBJ2-2, with D unresolved. The CDR3 covers 14 residues. Germline V CDR1 and CDR2: MDHEN, SYDVKM. Between the trimmed V and J ends, which lost 3 bases and 0 bases, there was a span of 5 bases. The CDR3 DNA follows: TGTGCCAGCAGTTTTCGGGCGAACACCGGGGAGCTGTTTTTT. Translated, it gives CASSFRANTGELFF. The full variable domain, its missing parts supplied by reference TRBV28 and TRBJ2-2, is DVKVTQSSRYLVKRTGEKVFLECVQDMDHENMFWYRQDPGLGLRLIYFSYDVKMKEKGDIPEGYSVSREKKERFSLILESASTNQTSMYLCASSFRANTGELFFGEGSRLTVL.

The chain combines TRBV10-3 with TRBJ1-2; TRBD1 aligns across 9 bases. Trimming took 2 bases from V and 0 from J; bases not matched to a gene: 7. Germline assignment: CDR1 ENHRY and CDR2 SYGVKD. This CDR3 is 17 amino acids long. CDR3 region: CAISEAGTGPANYGYTF. The CDR3 bases are TGTGCCATCAGTGAGGCCGGGACAGGGCCAGCTAACTATGGCTACACCTTC.

V usage is TRBV4-1 and J usage is TRBJ1-5, with 7 positions matching TRBD1. This CDR3 is 17 amino acids long. J lost 2 bases, V lost 0 bases, and 7 bases had no gene match. Per the germline V gene, CDR1 is MGHRA and CDR2 is YSYEKL. Here the CDR3 reads CASSQEGPTGGNQPQHF. The CDR3 DNA reads as TGCGCCAGCAGCCAAGAGGGGCCCACAGGGGGCAATCAGCCCCAGCATTTT.

The J gene is TRBJ1-4, the V gene TRBV4-1; 7 bases are shared with TRBD1. CDR1 and CDR2 from the germline V gene are MGHRA and YSYEKL. J was trimmed by 0 bases and V by 1 base; bases with no gene match: 17. CDR3 length: 21 residues. The CDR3 is CASSQVRSGEQGSATNEKLFF. As DNA, the CDR3 is TGCGCCAGCAGCCAAGTCCGGAGTGGGGAACAGGGGTCTGCAACTAATGAAAAACTGTTTTTT.

The chain is built from TRBV5-1 and TRBJ2-3, with D possibly being TRBD1 or TRBD2 (5 bases each). V lost 4 bases and J lost 2, with 14 bases in between. This CDR3 comprises 15 residues. Germline V gene lookup returns CDR1 SGHRS and CDR2 YFSETQ. CDR3 coding DNA: TGCGCCAGCAGCCCCGGGACGGAACCCACAGATACGCAGTATTTT. Its protein is CASSPGTEPTDTQYF.

The genes are TRBV7-2 and TRBJ2-7; 10 bases match TRBD2. Germline CDR1 and CDR2: SGHTA and FQGNSA. The V segment lost 0 bases and the J segment 4 bases; nucleotides outside the gene matches: 6. CDR3 length: 16 amino acids. The CDR3 sequence is CASSLALAGARYEQYF. CDR3 DNA: TGTGCCAGCAGCTTAGCGCTAGCGGGAGCGAGGTACGAGCAGTACTTC.

This clone is a singleton in its sample. The chain uses TRBV18 and TRBJ1-5; D is perhaps TRBD1 (5 bases). V lost 6 bases, J lost 4 bases, and 19 bases lay in between. This CDR3 comprises 16 residues. Germline CDR1 is KGHSH and CDR2 is LQKENI. The CDR3, as DNA: TGTGCCAGCTCTCCCGGGGGGTTCCAATTAAATCAGCCCCAGCATTTT. This encodes CASSPGGFQLNQPQHF. The variable domain in full, with the rest retrieved from reference TRBV18 and TRBJ1-5, is NAGVMQNPRHLVRRRGQEARLRCSPMKGHSHVYWYRQLPEEGLKFMVYLQKENIIDESGMPKERFSAEFPKEGPSILRIQQVVRGDSAAYFCASSPGGFQLNQPQHFGDGTRLSIL.

The gene calls are TRBV19 and TRBJ1-6; TRBD1 agrees at 8 bases. The CDR3 extends over 16 amino acids. With V trimmed by 0 bases and J by 7 bases, 5 bases remained unmatched. Germline V gene sequence: CDR1 LNHDA, CDR2 SQIVND (reference sequence). The CDR3 is CASSIDGDRGNSPLHF. CDR3 coding DNA: TGTGCCAGTAGTATAGATGGAGACAGGGGAAATTCACCCCTCCACTTT. Based on the CDR3 plus reference TRBV19 and TRBJ1-6, the full variable domain is DGGITQSPKYLFRKEGQNVTLSCEQNLNHDAMYWYRQDPGQGLRLIYYSQIVNDFQKGDIAEGYSVSREKKESFPLTVTSAQKNPTAFYLCASSIDGDRGNSPLHFGNGTRLTVT.